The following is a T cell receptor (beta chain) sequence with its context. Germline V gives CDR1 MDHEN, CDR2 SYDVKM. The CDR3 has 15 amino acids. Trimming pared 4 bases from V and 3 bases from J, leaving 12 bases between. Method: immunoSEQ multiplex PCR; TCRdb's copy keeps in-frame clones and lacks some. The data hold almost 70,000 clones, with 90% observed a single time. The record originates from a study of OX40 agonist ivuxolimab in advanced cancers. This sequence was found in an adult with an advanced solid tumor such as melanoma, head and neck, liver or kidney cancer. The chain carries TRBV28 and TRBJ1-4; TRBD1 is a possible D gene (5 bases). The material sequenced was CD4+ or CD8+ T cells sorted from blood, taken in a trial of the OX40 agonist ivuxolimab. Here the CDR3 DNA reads TGTGCCAGCAGTTCCCCGCAGGGATCTAATGAAAAACTGTTTTTT. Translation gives CASSSPQGSNEKLFF. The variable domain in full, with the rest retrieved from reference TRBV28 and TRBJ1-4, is DVKVTQSSRYLVKRTGEKVFLECVQDMDHENMFWYRQDPGLGLRLIYFSYDVKMKEKGDIPEGYSVSREKKERFSLILESASTNQTSMYLCASSSPQGSNEKLFFGSGTQLSVL.